This TCR beta chain derives from a study of response to subunit inactivated influenza vaccine. This clonotype was counted between two and nine times. Its antigen is currently unknown. Study-wide results and limits: It was the authors' suggestion that each seasonal influenza vaccination recruits few new T cells.

MiXCR, run by TCRdb on the RT-PCR reads, gives a single entry per CDR3 protein. Altogether about 500,000 distinct CDR3 sequences are present, 16% being singletons, with the ten largest covering roughly 3%. The sequenced sample was CD4+ T cells sorted from PBMCs, obtained about 24 months after vaccination. The sequence was collected from a man aged 45 to 70 who received an inactivated influenza vaccine.

Here the CDR3 DNA reads TGTGCCAGCAGTGAGAGGGAATATAATGGAAACACCATATATTTT. This codes for CASSEREYNGNTIYF. This chain uses TRBV2 with TRBJ1-3; no clear D. V was trimmed by 3 bases and J by 3 bases, leaving 12 bases between them. The V gene's germline CDR1 is SNHLY and CDR2 FYNNEI. There are 15 residues in the CDR3.